This T cell receptor beta chain is from a study of cytotoxic CD8 clonotypes in ibrutinib-treated CLL. Turning to the study itself: Complete response was seen in 2 patients and partial in roughly 25; around twelve progressed and roughly 15 stayed remitted after a median about 68 months. The response samples were taken once patients had been treated for a median of approximately 12 months, range 6 to 36. Study-wide results and caveats: At ibrutinib response, clonality increased, and at progression it declined back toward baseline.

Details on this clone: Its target is unknown.

Germline V gives CDR1 MNHNY, CDR2 SVGAGI (reference sequence). The CDR3 loop spans 14 amino acids. J gave up 4 bases and V 6 bases, and 3 bases lay outside the gene matches. TCRdb's copy holds only in-frame clones and misses some; the assay was immunoSEQ multiplex PCR. Altogether fewer than 55,000 clones are present, 45% to 60% being singletons, with the ten largest covering around 30%. The chain carries TRBV6-6 and TRBJ2-3, with TRBD2 matching 11 bases. The receptor's source is a human donor with chronic lymphocytic leukemia. The sample here was PBMCs, taken after 24 months of ibrutinib treatment. DNA for the CDR3: TGTGCCAGCAGCCCGGGACTAGCGGCAGATACGCAGTATTTT. This gives the protein CASSPGLAADTQYF.